The clone carrying this T cell receptor beta chain was found once. Antigen: not known. These data belong to a study of cytomegalovirus exposure and HLA in healthy donors. Broader study findings: There were a few CMV-associated chains whose specificity for CMV antigens was confirmed in vitro. Researchers catalogued around 150 TCR beta chains as cytomegalovirus-associated. Within the 95 to 150 validation repertoires, first-cohort TCR clusters tended to co-occur, according to a later analysis. Published work reported that the classifier diagnosed cytomegalovirus status with high specificity and sensitivity.

Trimming stripped 0 bases from V and 7 bases from J, with 7 bases between. CDR3 length equals 13 residues. CDR1 is LGHNT and CDR2 is FRNRAP in the germline V gene. Clones were sequenced by immunoSEQ multiplex PCR, and TCRdb holds only the in-frame ones, with some missing. The sample lists 120,000 or so clones, roughly 90% occurring once. This TCR came from a man aged 30 to 45 in good health and CMV-seronegative. The source material was PBMCs. The chain recombines TRBV12-5 with TRBJ2-1; D is undetermined. CDR3 loop: CASGLVLRNEQFF. CDR3 in DNA: TGTGCTAGTGGTTTGGTACTTCGGAATGAGCAGTTCTTC.